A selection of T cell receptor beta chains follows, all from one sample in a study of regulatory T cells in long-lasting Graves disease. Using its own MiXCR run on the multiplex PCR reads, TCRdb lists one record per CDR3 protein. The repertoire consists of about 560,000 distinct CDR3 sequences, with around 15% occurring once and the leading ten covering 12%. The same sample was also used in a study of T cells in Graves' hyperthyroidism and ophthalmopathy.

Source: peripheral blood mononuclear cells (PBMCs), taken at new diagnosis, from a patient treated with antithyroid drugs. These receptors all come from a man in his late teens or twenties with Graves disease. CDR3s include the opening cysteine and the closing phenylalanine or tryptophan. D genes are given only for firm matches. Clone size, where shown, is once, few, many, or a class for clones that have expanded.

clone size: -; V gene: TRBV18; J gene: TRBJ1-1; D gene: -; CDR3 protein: CASSPAPGEAFF; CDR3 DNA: TGTGCCAGCTCACCCGCCCCAGGGGAAGCTTTCTTT
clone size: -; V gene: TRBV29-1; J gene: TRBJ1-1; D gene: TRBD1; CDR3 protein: CSVPRQGITEAFF; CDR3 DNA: TGCAGCGTTCCCAGACAGGGTATCACTGAAGCTTTCTTT
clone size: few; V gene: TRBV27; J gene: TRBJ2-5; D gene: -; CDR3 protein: CASRHRGLQETQYF; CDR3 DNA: TGTGCCAGCCGTCATCGAGGCCTACAAGAGACCCAGTACTTC
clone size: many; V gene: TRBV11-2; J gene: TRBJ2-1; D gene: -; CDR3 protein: CASSPERSGSYNEQFF; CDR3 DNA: TGTGCCAGCAGCCCCGAACGGTCGGGCTCCTACAATGAGCAGTTCTTC
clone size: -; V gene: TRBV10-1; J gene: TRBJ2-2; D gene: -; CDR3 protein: CASSEGGTANTGELFF; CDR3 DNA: TGCGCCAGCAGTGAGGGAGGGACGGCGAACACCGGGGAGCTGTTTTTT
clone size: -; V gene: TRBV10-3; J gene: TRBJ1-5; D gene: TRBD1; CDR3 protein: CAIRDRTNQPQHF; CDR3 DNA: TGTGCCATCCGGGACAGAACAAATCAGCCCCAGCATTTT
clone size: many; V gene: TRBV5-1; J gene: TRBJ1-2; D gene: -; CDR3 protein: CASSLVGQNGYTF; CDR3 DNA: TGCGCCAGCAGCTTGGTTGGCCAGAATGGCTACACCTTC
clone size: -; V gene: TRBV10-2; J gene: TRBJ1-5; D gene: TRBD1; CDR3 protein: CASSESTGGHQPQHF; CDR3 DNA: TGCGCCAGCAGTGAGTCGACAGGGGGCCATCAGCCCCAGCATTTT
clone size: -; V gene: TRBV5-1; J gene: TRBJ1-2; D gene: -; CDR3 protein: CASSLGNRDYGYTF; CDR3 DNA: TGTGCCAGCAGCTTGGGGAATAGAGACTATGGCTACACCTTC
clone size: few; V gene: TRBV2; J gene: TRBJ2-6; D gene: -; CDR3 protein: CASSGPWGQSGANALTF; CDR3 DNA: TGTGCCAGCAGTGGCCCATGGGGGCAAAGTGGGGCCAACGCCCTGACTTTC
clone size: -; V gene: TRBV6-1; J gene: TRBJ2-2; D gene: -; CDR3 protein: CASCLGHNTGELFF; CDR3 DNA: TGTGCCAGTTGTTTGGGACACAACACCGGGGAGCTGTTTTTT
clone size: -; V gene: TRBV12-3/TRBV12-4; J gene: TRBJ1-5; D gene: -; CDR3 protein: CASSHSRGGGNQPQHF; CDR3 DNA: TGTGCCAGCAGTCATTCTAGGGGGGGTGGTAATCAGCCCCAGCATTTT
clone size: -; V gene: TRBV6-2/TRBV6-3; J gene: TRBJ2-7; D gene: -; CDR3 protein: CASSYSHRSVSYEQYF; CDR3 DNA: TGTGCCAGCAGTTACTCGCACAGATCAGTTAGTTACGAGCAGTACTTC
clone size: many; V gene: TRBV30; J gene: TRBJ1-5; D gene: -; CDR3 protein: CAWSADSGHQPQHF; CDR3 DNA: TGTGCCTGGAGTGCGGACAGCGGTCATCAGCCCCAGCATTTT
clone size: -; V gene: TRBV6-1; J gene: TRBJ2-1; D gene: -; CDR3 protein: CATGRDQGIDEQFF; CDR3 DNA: TGTGCCACCGGACGGGACCAAGGCATCGATGAGCAGTTCTTC
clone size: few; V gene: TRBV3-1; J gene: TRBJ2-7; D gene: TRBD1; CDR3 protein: CASSQEDRYLNEQYF; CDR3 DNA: TGTGCCAGCAGCCAAGAGGACAGGTACTTGAACGAGCAGTACTTC
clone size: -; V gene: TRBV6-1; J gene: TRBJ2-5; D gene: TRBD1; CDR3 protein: CASRGDRGRETQYF; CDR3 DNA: TGTGCCAGCAGAGGGGACAGGGGGCGAGAGACCCAGTACTTC
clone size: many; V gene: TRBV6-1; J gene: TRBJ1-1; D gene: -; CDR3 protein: CASKLWENTEAFF; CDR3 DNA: TGTGCCAGTAAGTTATGGGAGAACACTGAAGCTTTCTTT